The 9 T cell receptor beta chains listed next were all sequenced from one sample in a study of T cell changes during pregnancy in multiple sclerosis. The table came from immunoSEQ multiplex PCR; TCRdb's copy has only in-frame clones and leaves some out. The sample lists some 42,000 clones, around 90% seen once, with under 0.95% in the top ten. Sequenced material: CD4+ T cells from peripheral blood mononuclear cells, taken after pregnancy. These receptor sequences come from a female donor with multiple sclerosis, enrolled in a pregnancy study.

V is TRBV4-2 and J is TRBJ2-4; D not resolved. The germline CDR1 and CDR2 sequences are LGHNA and YNFKEQ. This CDR3 has 16 amino acids. Trimming took off 1 base at V and 2 bases at J, with 12 bases between the two ends. The CDR3 here is CASSQGSRGSKNIQYF. In DNA form, the CDR3 reads TGTGCCAGCAGCCAAGGGTCCAGAGGTTCCAAAAACATTCAGTACTTC.

The V call is TRBV7-3, the J call TRBJ2-1; possible D gene TRBD2, 6 bases. Trimming removed 4 bases at V and 7 bases at J, with 17 bases between. Germline V gene lookup returns CDR1 SGHTA and CDR2 FQGTGA. The CDR3 has 15 amino acids. CDR3 amino acids: CASSSLGGWGNEQFF. The DNA for the CDR3 is TGTGCCAGCAGCTCCCTGGGGGGTTGGGGGAATGAGCAGTTCTTC.

The chain recombines TRBV10-3 with TRBJ2-2; TRBD2 agrees at 8 bases. This CDR3 contains 17 residues. The junction had 12 bases not matched to a gene; V was cut back by 6 bases and J by 3 bases. From germline, CDR1 is ENHRY and CDR2 SYGVKD. The CDR3 spells CAIRNYVAGGDTGELFF. CDR3 nucleotides: TGTGCCATCAGGAACTACGTGGCGGGGGGAGACACCGGGGAGCTGTTTTTT.

The chain uses TRBV5-4 and TRBJ2-4, with TRBD1 matching over 8 bases. The CDR3 runs 14 residues. The V and J ends lost 7 bases and 4 bases, in that order; junction bases with no gene match: 7. CDR1 SGHNT and CDR2 YYREEE come from the germline V gene (reference sequence). The CDR3 sequence is CASGSTGVKNIQYF. The CDR3 DNA reads as TGTGCCAGCGGGTCGACAGGGGTGAAAAACATTCAGTACTTC.

As to this clone: Other DNA sequences in the sample encode the same CDR3. The rearrangement links TRBV11-2 to TRBJ1-1; D is unresolved. The germline V and J ends were trimmed by 1 base and 0 bases, with 6 bases remaining between them. CDR3 length: 14 residues. CDR1 and CDR2 from the germline V gene are SGHAT and FQNNGV. CDR3 amino acids: CASSLGLMNTEAFF. The DNA of the CDR3 is TGTGCCAGCAGCTTAGGACTCATGAACACTGAAGCTTTCTTT.

The rearrangement joins TRBV6-6 to TRBJ1-5; 7 bases map to TRBD1. J gave up 4 bases and V 10 bases, and 4 bases lay outside the gene matches. Germline loops: CDR1 MNHNY, CDR2 SVGAGI (reference sequence). The CDR3 is 12 amino acids. The CDR3 protein is CATKQGNQPQHF. Here the CDR3 DNA reads TGTGCCACAAAACAGGGGAATCAGCCCCAGCATTTT.

The CDR3 spells CASSVGGLGTGELFF. CDR3 nucleotide sequence: TGTGCCAGCAGTGTGGGGGGACTGGGCACCGGGGAGCTGTTTTTT. The rearrangement links TRBV2 to TRBJ2-2; TRBD2 is a possible D gene (6 bases). From germline, CDR1 is SNHLY and CDR2 FYNNEI. This CDR3 has 15 amino acids. V dropped 4 bases and J dropped 4 bases, with 13 bases sitting between them.

The CDR3 DNA reads as TGCAGCGTTGAAGATCGGGGCAGGGGTTACACCGGGGAGCTGTTTTTT. This translates into CSVEDRGRGYTGELFF. V is TRBV29-1 and J is TRBJ2-2, with D possibly TRBD1 on 6 matching bases. The ends were cut back, 0 bases at V and 3 bases at J, with 14 bases in the middle. CDR1 and CDR2 (germline): SQVTM, ANQGSEA. The CDR3 consists of 16 residues.

V gene TRBV6-1 combines with J gene TRBJ2-7; 13 nucleotides match TRBD2. CDR1 MNHNS and CDR2 SASEGT come from the germline V gene. The CDR3 loop spans 20 amino acids. V trimming: 4 bases; J trimming: 4 bases; junction bases outside the gene matches: 19. In DNA, the CDR3 is TGTGCCAGCAGTGTATGGACTAGCGGGGGATTAAGGGGGCAAACTTACGAGCAGTACTTC. It codes for CASSVWTSGGLRGQTYEQYF.